Included here is one T cell receptor (beta chain) sequence, with context. Its antigen is unknown. Using immunoSEQ multiplex PCR, the repertoire was profiled, and TCRdb retains in-frame clones only, with some absent. The top ten hold approximately 2.6% of the sample, which has fewer than 85,000 clones, about 86% seen once. The source of the sample is a study of a mutant IDH1 vaccine in newly diagnosed glioma. About the research overall: Radiotherapy, temozolomide, or both had been given previously, and both were given to most. Regarding the study as a whole: Across multiple MHC alleles, almost 95% of patients had vaccine-induced responses.

The V and J ends lost 0 bases and 2 bases respectively, with 10 bases between them. Germline loops: CDR1 WSHSY, CDR2 SAAADI. CDR3 length: 15 residues. Noted time point: baseline, week 1 (first vaccination visit). Treatment: pre-vaccination baseline after standard-of-care therapy. The study enrolled donors with new WHO grade 3 or 4 IDH1-mutant, ATRX-lost astrocytomas. The TCR was taken from a man between 25 and 39 years old with glioma. The gene calls are TRBV10-2 and TRBJ1-2; tentatively, D is TRBD1 (5 bases). The sequenced sample was PBMCs, obtained from a glioma patient treated with radiotherapy, temozolomide or both. CDR3 bases: TGCGCCAGCAGTGAGTCGGGGCGTTCCAACTATGGCTACACCTTC. It specifies CASSESGRSNYGYTF.